This T cell receptor (beta chain) was sequenced during a study of blood T cell repertoires in COVID-19. Losses at the gene ends were 9 bases for V and 0 bases for J; bases not matched to a gene: 7. The CDR3 sequence is 15 residues long. Looked up from germline, CDR1 is MDHEN and CDR2 is SYDVKM. Sequenced by immunoSEQ multiplex PCR; TCRdb stores in-frame clones only, minus some. This table holds roughly 71,000 clones, roughly 90% found once. The source material was peripheral blood. The genes are TRBV28 and TRBJ1-1; 10 nucleotides match TRBD1. The clonotype originates from a man aged 50 to 59 with acute or convalescent COVID-19. The CDR3 here is CARTRQGAMNTEAFF. The CDR3 bases are TGTGCCAGGACTAGACAGGGGGCAATGAACACTGAAGCTTTCTTT.